This T cell receptor beta chain was sequenced for a study of T cell changes during pregnancy in multiple sclerosis. Assay used: immunoSEQ multiplex PCR; TCRdb lists only in-frame clones, some missing. The table lists fewer than 90,000 clones, around 94% of them singletons. Trimming at V came to 7 bases and at J to 6 bases, leaving 22 bases not matched to a gene. Germline assignment: CDR1 MNHEY and CDR2 SMNVEV (reference sequence). CDR3 length: 20 residues. This receptor was obtained from a female donor in good health, enrolled as a control in a pregnancy study. The chain carries TRBV27 and TRBJ2-1; 12 nucleotides line up with TRBD2. The sequenced sample was peripheral blood, obtained after pregnancy. The CDR3 sequence is CASTRFGLAGSNIDPNEQFF. CDR3 coding DNA: TGTGCCAGCACCCGATTCGGACTAGCGGGATCTAATATCGACCCCAATGAGCAGTTCTTC.